The clone carrying this T cell receptor (beta chain) has just a few counts. The antigen is unknown. The germline V gene has CDR1 MNHNS and CDR2 SASEGT. The CDR3 contains 13 residues. V gave up 7 bases and J gave up 0 bases, with 7 bases separating them. TCRdb's table, derived via immunoSEQ multiplex PCR, lists solely in-frame clones and lacks some. The profile covers roughly 98,000 clones, with roughly 80% appearing a single time and almost 1.5% taken by the ten largest. This entry comes from a study of OX40 agonist ivuxolimab in advanced cancers. Study findings and constraints: By week 6 at 0.1 to 3.0 mg/kg, blood CD4+ and CD8+ T cells had expanded clonally. More expanded clones were found, on average, in CD8+ than in CD4+ T cells.

The specimen was CD4+ or CD8+ T cells sorted from blood, collected in a trial of the OX40 agonist ivuxolimab. The sequence was collected from an adult with an advanced solid tumor such as melanoma, head and neck, liver or kidney cancer. This rearrangement joins TRBV6-1 to TRBJ1-3; D not resolved. CDR3 coding DNA: TGTGCCAGCACCTTCCTCTCTGGAAACACCATATATTTT. Translating gives CASTFLSGNTIYF.